This T cell receptor (beta chain) was retrieved from a study of molecular identifiers for immune sequencing clone quantification. For bulk TCR libraries, previously described methods and listed TCR primers were used. TCRdb called the PCR reads again in MiXCR, with one record for every CDR3 protein. Of about 330,000 distinct CDR3 sequences listed, roughly 24% are singletons. The CDR3 is made up of 15 amino acids. The germline V gene has CDR1 SEHNR and CDR2 FQNEAQ (reference sequence). V shed 6 bases and J shed 3 bases, with 16 bases lying between them. Worth noting for this clonotype: Its matching antigen is unknown.

Sorting isolated naive CD8 T cells as CD8+CD4-CCR7+CD45RA+ events. Whole-study results and caveats: Clones that had above 20 RNA copies took up over 98% of effector molecules but under 1% in naive cells. Barcode sharing among identical TCR molecules could make large clones appear smaller.

The chain joins TRBV7-9 to TRBJ2-3, with D maybe TRBD1 (5 bases). This clonotype originated in a human donor in good health. Some libraries in this study had Jurkat cell RNA spiked in. The sequencing sample was made of naive CD8+ T cells from blood, with Jurkat cell RNA spiked in. Specified subset: FACS-sorted CD8+CD4-CCR7+CD45RA+ naive T cells. CDR3 sequence reads: CASSFELSGTDTQYF. As DNA, the CDR3 is TGTGCCAGCAGTTTCGAGCTATCAGGGACAGATACGCAGTATTTT.